The 20 T cell receptor beta chains below come from one sample, sequenced in a study of cytomegalovirus exposure and HLA in healthy donors. 60 Vbeta and 13 Jbeta primers were used in PCR. Some clones are missing from TCRdb's copy, which holds only in-frame ones; the method was immunoSEQ multiplex PCR. The table has 150,000 to 200,000 clones, around 81% seen once; the top ten hold roughly 2%. Sequenced input: PBMCs. The receptor source for this set is a woman younger than 30 in good health and CMV-seropositive.

The rearrangement uses TRBV6-1 and TRBJ2-6; 7 nucleotides align to TRBD1. Trimming removed 3 bases from V and 3 bases from J; junction bases left unmatched: 2. CDR3 length: 15 amino acids. Per the germline V gene, CDR1 is MNHNS and CDR2 is SASEGT. CDR3 DNA: TGTGCCAGCAGTGAGACAGGGAATGGGGCCAACGTCCTGACTTTC. It translates to CASSETGNGANVLTF.

This clone was counted between two and nine times. The genes are TRBV12-5 and TRBJ2-3; 10 bases agree with TRBD2. The CDR3 runs to 18 residues. The J segment lost 3 bases and the V segment lost 1 base, leaving 10 bases of the junction unmatched. Per the germline V gene, CDR1 is LGHNT and CDR2 is FRNRAP. CDR3 DNA sequence: TGTGCTAGTGGTTTGGCACGACAAGCGGGGGGGCCGACAGATACGCAGTATTTT. This sequence encodes CASGLARQAGGPTDTQYF.

The DNA for the CDR3 is TGTGCCAGCAGCTCCACCGGGACACACGAAGAGACCCAGTACTTC. Translated: CASSSTGTHEETQYF. The rearrangement links TRBV7-7 to TRBJ2-5; the D gene is possibly TRBD1 (6 bases). This CDR3 is 15 amino acids long. V was pared by 4 bases and J by 3 bases, with 15 bases between. The germline gives CDR1 SSHAT, CDR2 FNYEAQ (reference sequence).

Written as DNA, the CDR3 is TGTGCCAGCAGCTCGCTTAATAGCGGGGGACAAGAGACCCAGTACTTC. Encoded protein: CASSSLNSGGQETQYF. The chain couples TRBV11-3 to TRBJ2-5; 9 positions match TRBD2. This CDR3 is 16 amino acids long. CDR1 SGHNT and CDR2 YENEEA come from the germline V gene. V dropped 4 bases and J dropped 2; count of bases not matched to a gene: 8.

Regarding this clone: Other DNA sequences of this sample code for an identical CDR3. This chain connects TRBV5-4 to TRBJ2-5; 7 nucleotides line up with TRBD2. CDR1 is SGHNT and CDR2 is YYREEE in the germline V gene (reference sequence). The CDR3 length is 14 residues. Unmatched junction bases numbered 3, after V lost 0 bases and J lost 4 bases. The CDR3: CASSLASGGETQYF. CDR3 DNA: TGTGCCAGCAGCTTGGCTTCGGGAGGAGAGACCCAGTACTTC.

This chain links TRBV5-1 with TRBJ1-2; tentatively, D is TRBD1 (5 bases). V lost 7 bases and J lost 5, with 18 bases in between. The CDR3 has 14 residues. Looked up from germline, CDR1 is SGHRS and CDR2 is YFSETQ. The CDR3 bases are TGCGCCAGCTCAAGGACGGCAGGGTTTTATGGCTACACCTTC. Residues: CASSRTAGFYGYTF. Based on the CDR3 plus reference TRBV5-1 and TRBJ1-2, the full variable domain is KAGVTQTPRYLIKTRGQQVTLSCSPISGHRSVSWYQQTPGQGLQFLFEYFSETQRNKGNFPGRFSGRQFSNSRSEMNVSTLELGDSALYLCASSRTAGFYGYTFGSGTRLTVV.

V gene TRBV7-9 combines with J gene TRBJ2-5; 8 nucleotides agree with TRBD1. V was pared by 1 base and J by 2 bases, with 6 bases of the junction left unmatched. In germline, CDR1 is SEHNR, CDR2 FQNEAQ (reference sequence). There are 16 residues in the CDR3. In DNA, the CDR3 is TGTGCCAGCAGCTTAGGGACGACAGGGGTGCAAGAGACCCAGTACTTC. Its translation is CASSLGTTGVQETQYF. The full variable domain, with the rest looked up from reference TRBV7-9 and TRBJ2-5, is DTGVSQNPRHKITKRGQNVTFRCDPISEHNRLYWYRQTLGQGPEFLTYFQNEAQLEKSRLLSDRFSAERPKGSFSTLEIQRTEQGDSAMYLCASSLGTTGVQETQYFGPGTRLLVL.

This chain uses TRBV23-1 with TRBJ1-5, with D maybe TRBD1 (5 bases). TRBV23-1 is an open reading frame whose function is uncertain. CDR3 length: 17 residues. V was clipped by 2 bases and J by 3 bases, with 17 bases between them. CDR3: CASSQVPRGWDNQPQHF. In DNA, the CDR3 is TGCGCCAGCAGTCAAGTCCCTAGGGGTTGGGACAATCAGCCCCAGCATTTT.

The rearrangement joins TRBV29-1 to TRBJ1-2; TRBD1 is a possible D gene (5 bases). The CDR3 spans 14 residues. Germline loops: CDR1 SQVTM, CDR2 ANQGSEA. V was shortened by 5 bases and J by 5 bases, with 18 bases between the two germline ends. The CDR3 here is CSVRVPGREYGYTF. CDR3 in DNA: TGCAGCGTTCGAGTCCCAGGGCGGGAATATGGCTACACCTTC.

The rearrangement joins TRBV4-3 to TRBJ2-5; D is perhaps TRBD1 (5 bases). CDR3 length equals 15 residues. V dropped 2 bases and J dropped 4 bases, with 14 bases sitting between them. CDR1 LGHNA and CDR2 YSLEER come from the germline V gene. CDR3 in amino acids: CASSQQGTDSETQYF. In DNA form, the CDR3 reads TGCGCCAGCAGCCAACAGGGTACGGATTCAGAGACCCAGTACTTC.

The table lists this clone with a count of one. The chain recombines TRBV5-1 with TRBJ2-1; D gene unclear. Trimming cost V 5 bases and J 8 bases, with 17 bases left between them. CDR3 length equals 14 residues. In germline, CDR1 is SGHRS, CDR2 YFSETQ. The DNA for the CDR3 is TGCGCCAGCAGACATCTGGGTTCGAGCGATGAGCAGTTCTTC. This encodes CASRHLGSSDEQFF. The full variable domain, rest sourced from reference TRBV5-1 and TRBJ2-1, is KAGVTQTPRYLIKTRGQQVTLSCSPISGHRSVSWYQQTPGQGLQFLFEYFSETQRNKGNFPGRFSGRQFSNSRSEMNVSTLELGDSALYLCASRHLGSSDEQFFGPGTRLTVL.

The gene calls are TRBV4-1 and TRBJ1-2, with TRBD1 identical over 9 bases. The CDR3 covers 15 residues. Looked up from germline, CDR1 is MGHRA and CDR2 is YSYEKL. V gave up 1 base and J gave up 9 bases; unmatched junction bases: 9. The CDR3 spells CASSQVRGQGISYTF. CDR3 bases: TGCGCCAGCAGCCAAGTCCGAGGACAGGGGATCAGCTACACCTTC.

The V gene is TRBV7-9, the J gene TRBJ2-7; D not certain. The CDR3 covers 13 residues. Trimming stripped 4 bases from V and 2 bases from J, with 9 bases between. Germline CDR1 SEHNR, CDR2 FQNEAQ (reference sequence). The CDR3 bases are TGTGCCAGCAGCTCCGGGTCCACCTACGAGCAGTACTTC. Residues: CASSSGSTYEQYF. Using reference TRBV7-9 and TRBJ2-7 for the parts outside the CDR3, the full variable domain is DTGVSQNPRHKITKRGQNVTFRCDPISEHNRLYWYRQTLGQGPEFLTYFQNEAQLEKSRLLSDRFSAERPKGSFSTLEIQRTEQGDSAMYLCASSSGSTYEQYFGPGTRLTVT.

V is TRBV6-1 and J is TRBJ2-7, with a tentative D call TRBD2 (6 bases). Germline loops: CDR1 MNHNS, CDR2 SASEGT. V lost 6 bases to trimming and J lost 2 bases, with 17 bases between them. The CDR3 totals 15 residues. The DNA of the CDR3 is TGTGCCAGCAGGGGCTCGGGGCGGGGAACCTACGAGCAGTACGTC. This codes for CASRGSGRGTYEQYV.

The chain joins TRBV6-5 to TRBJ2-5; the match to TRBD1 covers 12 bases. V lost 0 bases to trimming and J lost 13 bases; unmatched junction nucleotides: 12. CDR1 is MNHEY, CDR2 SVGAGI, per germline. The length of the CDR3 is 16 residues. CDR3 sequence: CASSYSGQGALRCLYF. Written as DNA, the CDR3 is TGTGCCAGCAGTTACTCGGGACAGGGGGCTTTACGGTGTTTGTACTTC.

This CDR3 reads CAWSTRDRGYTGELFF. Written as DNA, the CDR3 is TGTGCCTGGAGTACCCGGGACAGGGGGTACACCGGGGAGCTGTTTTTT. V gene TRBV30 combines with J gene TRBJ2-2, with 11 bases that match TRBD1. CDR3 length equals 16 residues. Germline V CDR1 and CDR2: GTSNPN, SVGIG (reference sequence). V lost 2 bases, J lost 3 bases, and 5 bases stayed unmatched.

This chain uses TRBV19 with TRBJ1-1; tentatively, D is TRBD1 (5 bases). The CDR3 length is 15 residues. The V end lost 3 bases, the J end lost 1 base, and 12 bases lay between the germline ends. CDR1 is LNHDA, CDR2 SQIVND, per germline (reference sequence). CDR3 region: CASSMGRNGNTEAFF. CDR3 nucleotide sequence: TGTGCCAGTAGTATGGGGCGGAATGGGAACACTGAAGCTTTCTTT.

The chain couples TRBV5-4 to TRBJ2-5; TRBD2 matches at 8 bases. V dropped 2 bases and J dropped 0; count of bases not matched to a gene: 9. Germline CDR1 SGHNT, CDR2 YYREEE (reference sequence). The CDR3 is 17 residues long. The CDR3 region is CASSFGLSGGNQETQYF. CDR3 bases: TGTGCCAGCAGCTTCGGTCTGAGCGGGGGAAACCAAGAGACCCAGTACTTC.

This clone came up a few times. The rearrangement links TRBV28 to TRBJ1-6, with TRBD1 as a possible D gene (6 bases). Per germline, CDR1 MDHEN and CDR2 SYDVKM. The V end lost 8 bases, the J end lost 10 bases, and 18 bases lay between the germline ends. The CDR3 is 14 amino acids. CDR3 in amino acids: CASAKQGIRSPLHF. The CDR3 DNA follows: TGTGCCAGCGCAAAGCAGGGGATTAGGTCACCCCTCCACTTT.

This chain links TRBV19 with TRBJ2-5, with D perhaps TRBD2 (7 bases). Germline CDR1 is LNHDA and CDR2 is SQIVND (reference sequence). The CDR3 length is 13 residues. V lost 7 bases to trimming and J lost 2 bases, with 11 bases between them. This CDR3 is CASTRGAQETQYF. As DNA, the CDR3 is TGTGCCAGTACCCGGGGGGCACAAGAGACCCAGTACTTC.